These 14 T cell receptor beta chains were sequenced from one sample in a study of CD8 T cells in ankylosing spondylitis. These receptors' antigens are unknown. TCRdb reanalysed the 5' RACE reads using MiXCR and keeps one entry per CDR3 protein. The sample yields roughly 400,000 distinct CDR3 sequences, about 22% seen once. Points from the study as a whole: For ankylosing spondylitis blood, a TCR beta motif of under ten highly homologous variants appeared characteristic.

Sample: blood, either unsorted or a sorted T cell fraction (not recorded which). The source is a male donor with ankylosing spondylitis.

The chain employs TRBV3-1 and TRBJ2-2, with 10 bases identical to TRBD2. The CDR3 length is 16 residues. Germline CDR1 and CDR2: LGHDT and YNNKEL (reference sequence). V lost 7 bases, J lost 4 bases, and 9 bases stayed unmatched. The CDR3 here is CASTSQQREGTGELFF. CDR3 nucleotide sequence: TGTGCCAGCACTTCCCAACAGCGGGAGGGCACCGGGGAGCTGTTTTTT.

This clonotype was observed many times. V usage is TRBV28 and J usage is TRBJ1-5, with D unclear. The CDR3 sequence is 13 residues long. CDR1 MDHEN and CDR2 SYDVKM come from the germline V gene. Trimming removed 7 bases at V and 1 base at J, with 8 bases between. The CDR3 DNA reads as TGTGCCAGCACCCCGGTAAGCAATCAGCCCCAGCATTTT. This encodes CASTPVSNQPQHF.

The rearrangement uses TRBV3-1 and TRBJ2-5; D unclear. CDR3 length: 15 residues. The V gene lost 0 bases and the J gene lost 6 bases, with 14 bases spanning the gap. The V gene's germline CDR1 is LGHDT and CDR2 YNNKEL (reference sequence). In DNA, the CDR3 is TGTGCCAGCAGCCAAGATTGGAGATCCGTGCAGACCCAGTACTTC. This sequence encodes CASSQDWRSVQTQYF.

This clonotype was detected a few times. The chain is built from TRBV7-8 and TRBJ2-3, with a weak D call TRBD1 (5 bases). V was trimmed by 3 bases and J by 3 bases, leaving 10 bases between them. The CDR3 totals 14 residues. Germline CDR1 reads SGHVS; CDR2 reads FQNEAQ. As DNA, the CDR3 is TGTGCCAGCAGCTTCGACAGAGGTACAGATACGCAGTATTTT. As protein: CASSFDRGTDTQYF.

The CDR3 coding sequence is TGCAGTGCTACGGGGGGTCGGGAGCAGTACTTC. The encoded protein is CSATGGREQYF. This chain links TRBV20-1 with TRBJ2-7, with 7 bases lining up with TRBD2. The V gene end was trimmed by 4 bases and the J gene end by 7 bases; junction bases not matched to a gene: 4. The CDR3 is 11 residues long. Germline CDR1 is DFQATT and CDR2 is SNEGSKA (reference sequence).

The chain is built from TRBV25-1 and TRBJ2-7; 7 bases are a match to TRBD2. The CDR3 runs 13 residues. Germline assignment: CDR1 MGHDK and CDR2 SYGVNS. V trimming: 4 bases; J trimming: 4 bases; junction bases outside the gene matches: 4. The CDR3 loop is CASSVPSGYEQYF. The CDR3, as DNA: TGTGCCAGCAGTGTTCCTAGCGGTTACGAGCAGTACTTC.

A few counts support this clonotype. The chain has TRBV3-1 and TRBJ1-2, with a weak D call TRBD1 (5 bases). Germline V lookup: CDR1 LGHDT, CDR2 YNNKEL (reference sequence). Trimming removed 3 bases at V and 10 bases at J, with 9 bases between. This CDR3 is built from 11 residues. In DNA form, the CDR3 reads TGTGCCAGCAGCCAGGTGGACAACTACACCTTC. This sequence encodes CASSQVDNYTF.

The gene calls are TRBV7-6 and TRBJ1-1; D uncertain. The CDR3 consists of 15 residues. Looked up from germline, CDR1 is SGHVS and CDR2 is FNYEAQ. V was cut by 3 bases and J by 5 bases, with 16 bases left in between. The CDR3 reads CASSFIMGPGTEAFF. The CDR3 DNA reads as TGTGCCAGCAGCTTTATTATGGGCCCTGGGACTGAAGCTTTCTTT.

This clonotype was observed a single time. The rearrangement joins TRBV18 to TRBJ2-7, with D maybe TRBD2 (6 bases). The CDR3 runs 14 residues. Germline V gene lookup returns CDR1 KGHSH and CDR2 LQKENI. With 4 bases removed from V and 2 bases from J, the gap between germline ends came to 12 bases. The CDR3 DNA sequence: TGTGCCAGCTCACGGGATAGCGGTCCCTACGAGCAGTACTTC. Encoded protein: CASSRDSGPYEQYF.

The chain couples TRBV20-1 to TRBJ1-2; perhaps TRBD1 as D (6 bases). V lost 2 bases, J lost 6 bases, and 19 bases lay in between. The CDR3 totals 15 residues. CDR1 and CDR2 from the germline V gene are DFQATT and SNEGSKA (reference sequence). CDR3: CSARFRWGLNNGYTF. The CDR3 bases are TGCAGTGCTAGATTTCGATGGGGGCTAAATAATGGCTACACCTTC.

A few counts support this clonotype. The chain combines TRBV11-2 with TRBJ2-1; D could derive from TRBD1 or TRBD2 (5 bases each). Germline loops: CDR1 SGHAT, CDR2 FQNNGV. The CDR3 has 15 residues. V was trimmed by 3 bases and J by 10 bases, leaving 19 bases between them. The chain's CDR3 is CASSFLRAGSREQFF. The CDR3 coding sequence is TGTGCCAGCAGCTTTCTCAGGGCTGGGAGTCGCGAGCAGTTCTTC.

This clonotype came up a few times. This chain links TRBV5-6 with TRBJ1-5; D may be TRBD1 (6 bases). Germline-derived CDR1 and CDR2 are SGHDT and YYEEEE. Trimming pared 0 bases from V and 5 bases from J, leaving 15 bases between. The CDR3 is made up of 16 amino acids. Written as DNA, the CDR3 is TGTGCCAGCAGCTTGGCGGCCAGGGGTGGAGATCAGCCCCAGCATTTT. Encoded protein: CASSLAARGGDQPQHF. The variable domain in full, with the rest retrieved from reference TRBV5-6 and TRBJ1-5, is DAGVTQSPTHLIKTRGQQVTLRCSPKSGHDTVSWYQQALGQGPQFIFQYYEEEERQRGNFPDRFSGHQFPNYSSELNVNALLLGDSALYLCASSLAARGGDQPQHFGDGTRLSIL.

The table lists this clonotype with a few counts. The rearrangement joins TRBV15 to TRBJ2-1, with 8 bases matching TRBD2. Trimming removed 6 bases from V and 7 bases from J; junction bases left unmatched: 8. Germline V gene sequence: CDR1 LNHNV, CDR2 YYDKDF (reference sequence). The CDR3 consists of 14 residues. The CDR3 nucleotides are TGTGCCACCAGTGCGGGAGGCAGGAGGAATGAGCAGTTCTTC. This sequence encodes CATSAGGRRNEQFF.

This clonotype showed up just a few times. This chain joins TRBV9 and TRBJ1-3; the D gene is possibly TRBD1 (5 bases). The CDR3 runs to 16 residues. V lost 0 bases and J 0 bases, leaving 10 bases between the germline ends. Germline-derived CDR1 and CDR2 are SGDLS and YYNGEE. The DNA for the CDR3 is TGTGCCAGCAGCGTAGATGGGACGAGCTCTGGAAACACCATATATTTT. It is translated as CASSVDGTSSGNTIYF.